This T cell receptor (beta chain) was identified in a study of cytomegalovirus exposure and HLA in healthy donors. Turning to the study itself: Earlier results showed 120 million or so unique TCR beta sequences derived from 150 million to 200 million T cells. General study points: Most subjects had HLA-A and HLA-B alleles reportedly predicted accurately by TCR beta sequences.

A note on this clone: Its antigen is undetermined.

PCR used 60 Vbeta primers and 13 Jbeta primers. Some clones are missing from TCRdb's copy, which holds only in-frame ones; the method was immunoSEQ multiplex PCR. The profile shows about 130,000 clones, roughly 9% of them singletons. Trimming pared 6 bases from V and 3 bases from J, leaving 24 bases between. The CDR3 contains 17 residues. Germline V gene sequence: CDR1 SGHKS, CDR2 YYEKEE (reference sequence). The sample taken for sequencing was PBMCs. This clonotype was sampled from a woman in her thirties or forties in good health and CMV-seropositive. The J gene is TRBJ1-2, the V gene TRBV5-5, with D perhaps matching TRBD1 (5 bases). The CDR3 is CASNPQDLFLRDYGYTF. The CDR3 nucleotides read TGTGCCAGCAATCCTCAGGATTTGTTCCTCAGGGACTATGGCTACACCTTC.